This T cell receptor (beta chain) comes out of a study of blood T cell repertoires in COVID-19. Study information: COVID-19 samples from acute and convalescent phases originated in the United States, Italy and Spain. T cells, B-cell-depleted T cells, or PBMCs supplied cDNA or gDNA.

This clone came up once. Source study methods: Quantification of nucleated cells was approximated via reference gene primer amplification. The method was immunoSEQ multiplex PCR; TCRdb's version includes in-frame clones alone and lacks a portion of them. That table is the source of V, J and clone size, and D and trimming were worked out from the DNA. This sample has 200,000 to 300,000 clones, with more than 75% found just once. The CDR3 totals 13 residues. From germline, CDR1 is LGHNT and CDR2 FRNRAP. V shed 4 bases and J shed 6 bases, with 10 bases lying between them. This sequence was found in a woman aged 40 to 50 who had recovered from COVID-19. The chain couples TRBV12-5 to TRBJ1-5; D is possibly TRBD1 (5 bases). The material sequenced was peripheral blood. CDR3 in amino acids: CASGSGGGQPQHF. For the CDR3, the DNA is TGTGCTAGTGGTTCGGGGGGGGGTCAGCCCCAGCATTTT.